This T cell receptor (beta chain) was documented in a study of cytomegalovirus exposure and HLA in healthy donors. Germline-derived CDR1 and CDR2 are WNHNN and SYGVQD (reference sequence). The CDR3 is made up of 14 amino acids. V lost 5 bases and J lost 4, with 14 bases in between. Study-level findings and limits: Researchers reported from a later analysis that most CMV-associated TCR beta chains appeared HLA-restricted. Testing in vitro showed a few CMV-associated chains specific for CMV antigens. Later work found that TCR association rates differed between HLA loci; DRB1 had the most and HLA-C the fewest. Analyses of presence and absence presupposed an approximately uniform sequencing depth across donors.

Both 60 Vbeta primers and 13 Jbeta primers went into the PCR. The method was immunoSEQ multiplex PCR; TCRdb's version includes in-frame clones alone and lacks a portion of them. The sample shows under 200,000 clones, about 80% of them seen only once. Comment on this clone: Its antigen is currently unknown.

This TCR came from a man aged 30-40 years in good health and CMV-seropositive. Sample: PBMCs. The J gene is TRBJ2-5, the V gene TRBV10-1; D may be TRBD1 (6 bases). The CDR3 sequence is CASSNRVERETQYF. The CDR3 DNA reads as TGCGCCAGCAGTAACAGGGTTGAGCGAGAGACCCAGTACTTC.